This TCR beta chain was profiled in a study of T-cell reconstitution after alpha-beta-depleted transplantation in children. Trimming cost V 4 bases and J 9 bases; bases outside gene matches: 9. The CDR3 has 15 residues. Looked up from germline, CDR1 is LGHNA and CDR2 is YNFKEQ. TCRbeta library construction was performed incorporating unique molecular identifiers. In TCRdb, the PCR reads were re-called with MiXCR into one record per CDR3 protein. The data hold about 440,000 distinct CDR3 sequences, with 43% observed a single time. The chain recombines TRBV4-2 with TRBJ2-1; 10 bases line up with TRBD2. Sample: PBMCs, taken before TCRalphabeta/CD19-depleted stem cell transplant. The clonotype originates from a girl aged 2 to 9 with aplastic anemia, due to receive a stem cell transplant. The CDR3 region is CASSRLAGGTGEQFF. The CDR3 bases are TGTGCCAGCAGCCGCTTAGCGGGGGGTACGGGTGAGCAGTTCTTC.